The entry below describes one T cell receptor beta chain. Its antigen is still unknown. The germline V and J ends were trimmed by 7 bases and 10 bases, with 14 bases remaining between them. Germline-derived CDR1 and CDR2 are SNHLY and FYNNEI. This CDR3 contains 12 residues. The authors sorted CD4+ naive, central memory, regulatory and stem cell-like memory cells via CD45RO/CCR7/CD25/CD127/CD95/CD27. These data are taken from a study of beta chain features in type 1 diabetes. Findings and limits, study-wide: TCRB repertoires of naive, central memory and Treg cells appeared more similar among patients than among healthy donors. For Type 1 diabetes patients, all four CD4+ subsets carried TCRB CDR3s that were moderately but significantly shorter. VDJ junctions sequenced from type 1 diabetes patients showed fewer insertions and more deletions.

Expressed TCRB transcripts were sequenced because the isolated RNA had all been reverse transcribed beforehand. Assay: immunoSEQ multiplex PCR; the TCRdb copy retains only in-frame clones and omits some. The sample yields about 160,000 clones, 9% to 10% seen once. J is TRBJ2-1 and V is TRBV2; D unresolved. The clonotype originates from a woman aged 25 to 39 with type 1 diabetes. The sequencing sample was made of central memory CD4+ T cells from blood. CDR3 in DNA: TGTGCCAGCACCCAAGACGTGGAGGAGCAGTTCTTC. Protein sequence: CASTQDVEEQFF.